The 12 T cell receptor beta chains below were found in one sample sequenced in a study of T-cell reconstitution after alpha-beta-depleted transplantation in children. The authors prepared the TCRbeta library with unique molecular identifiers. A single record per CDR3 protein comes from TCRdb applying MiXCR to the PCR reads. Of 260,000 or so distinct CDR3 sequences listed, 12% were seen once; the top ten hold roughly 2.6%. Sequences were derived from PBMCs from the stem cell graft donor, sampled from the stem cell graft. Source of these receptors: a human donor who donated a stem cell graft to a child with acute lymphoblastic leukemia.

Of note for this clonotype: The junction and the germline gene differ at one end; a read error may be behind it. This chain uses TRBV4-3 with TRBJ2-7; D is possibly TRBD2 (6 bases). The CDR3 extends over 14 amino acids. The germline V gene encodes CDR1 LGHNA and CDR2 YSLEER. This chain's CDR3 is CTSSQDRGTYEQYF. The CDR3 nucleotides read TGCACCAGCAGCCAAGATCGCGGGACCTACGAGCAGTACTTC.

This clonotype was observed many times. The chain couples TRBV29-1 to TRBJ1-2; maybe TRBD1 (6 bases). The CDR3 has 14 amino acids. The germline gives CDR1 SQVTM, CDR2 ANQGSEA. With 3 bases removed from V and 6 bases from J, the gap between germline ends came to 17 bases. In nucleotides, the CDR3 is TGCAGCGTTGATAGAATAGCGGGGGCAGATGGCTACACCTTC. Encoded protein: CSVDRIAGADGYTF.

This clonotype was recorded many times. V is TRBV5-1 and J is TRBJ2-5, with no clear D. Per the germline V gene, CDR1 is SGHRS and CDR2 is YFSETQ. The CDR3 sequence is 14 residues long. The V gene lost 0 bases and the J gene lost 5 bases, with 11 bases spanning the gap. CDR3 protein: CASSLGARGETQYF. CDR3 bases: TGCGCCAGCAGCTTGGGGGCCCGTGGGGAGACCCAGTACTTC. The complete variable domain, with remaining parts taken from reference TRBV5-1 and TRBJ2-5, reads KAGVTQTPRYLIKTRGQQVTLSCSPISGHRSVSWYQQTPGQGLQFLFEYFSETQRNKGNFPGRFSGRQFSNSRSEMNVSTLELGDSALYLCASSLGARGETQYFGPGTRLLVL.

On this clonotype: This may be a read error: a much more frequent sequence differs by one nucleotide. The chain combines TRBV12-3 or TRBV12-4 with TRBJ2-3; D is perhaps TRBD2 (5 bases). There are 13 residues in the CDR3. The ends were cut back, 7 bases at V and 5 bases at J, with 13 bases in the middle. DNA for the CDR3: TGTGCCAGCACCACCTCGGGGAAAGATACGCAGTATTTT. Translating gives CASTTSGKDTQYF.

This clonotype was seen many times. The chain uses TRBV7-2 and TRBJ2-7; D not resolved. V lost 5 bases and J 6 bases, leaving 14 bases between the germline ends. Germline CDR1 and CDR2: SGHTA and FQGNSA. The CDR3 covers 13 residues. CDR3 region: CASSLYGWREQYF. CDR3 coding DNA: TGTGCCAGCAGCCTGTACGGGTGGCGCGAGCAGTACTTC.

This clonotype showed up many times. The chain uses TRBV28 and TRBJ2-5, with 7 bases that match TRBD1. This CDR3 spans 13 amino acids. V shed 6 bases, J shed 3 bases, and the junction held 4 bases outside the gene matches. CDR1 MDHEN and CDR2 SYDVKM come from the germline V gene. The CDR3 loop is CASRSGTEETQYF. The CDR3 coding sequence is TGTGCCAGCAGGTCCGGGACAGAAGAGACCCAGTACTTC.

This clonotype was picked up many times. The V gene is TRBV12-3 or TRBV12-4, the J gene TRBJ2-5, with 12 bases that match TRBD1. The CDR3 covers 16 residues. V lost 3 bases to trimming and J lost 6 bases; unmatched junction nucleotides: 8. The CDR3: CASSFSGTGGGKTQYF. The CDR3 DNA sequence: TGTGCCAGCAGTTTTTCCGGGACAGGGGGCGGAAAGACCCAGTACTTC.

This clonotype was counted ten times or more. The chain has TRBV7-2 and TRBJ2-3; weak D call: TRBD1 (6 bases). The CDR3 length is 13 residues. Germline loops: CDR1 SGHTA, CDR2 FQGNSA. Trimming pared 3 bases from V and 6 bases from J, leaving 10 bases between. The CDR3 DNA reads as TGTGCCAGCAGCTTCTCAGGGGACGATACGCAGTATTTT. This codes for CASSFSGDDTQYF. The whole variable domain, filled in from reference TRBV7-2 and TRBJ2-3, reads GAGVSQSPSNKVTEKGKDVELRCDPISGHTALYWYRQSLGQGLEFLIYFQGNSAPDKSGLPSDRFSAERTGGSVSTLTIQRTQQEDSAVYLCASSFSGDDTQYFGPGTRLTVL.

This clonotype was detected ten times or more. The chain joins TRBV27 to TRBJ2-7; 9 nucleotides agree with TRBD1. CDR1 MNHEY and CDR2 SMNVEV come from the germline V gene (reference sequence). The CDR3 contains 13 residues. J was trimmed by 5 bases and V by 5 bases; bases with no gene match: 4. CDR3 nucleotide sequence: TGTGCCAGCAGTGGACAGGGGAGGCACGAGCAGTACTTC. Translated, it gives CASSGQGRHEQYF.

This clonotype was observed many times. The genes are TRBV7-2 and TRBJ2-1, with 7 nucleotides matching TRBD2. Germline lookup yields CDR1 SGHTA and CDR2 FQGNSA. J was trimmed by 4 bases and V by 4 bases; bases with no gene match: 10. CDR3 length equals 16 residues. The CDR3 spells CASSYHSGALYNEQFF. In DNA, the CDR3 is TGTGCCAGCAGCTACCACAGCGGGGCCCTTTACAATGAGCAGTTCTTC.

This clonotype came up many times. The V gene is TRBV20-1, the J gene TRBJ2-7; D uncertain. CDR3 length: 12 residues. With 6 bases removed from V and 0 bases from J, the gap between germline ends came to 9 bases. Germline CDR1 is DFQATT and CDR2 is SNEGSKA (reference sequence). The CDR3 bases are TGCAGTGCCCCTCCGAACTCCTACGAGCAGTACTTC. The encoded protein is CSAPPNSYEQYF.

This clonotype was counted ten times or more. The genes are TRBV7-2 and TRBJ2-7; 11 bases fit TRBD2. The CDR3 is made up of 16 amino acids. Germline CDR1 SGHTA, CDR2 FQGNSA. V was clipped by 4 bases and J by 1 base; unmatched bases: 6. CDR3 residues: CASSSPRLAGSYEQYF. CDR3 nucleotides: TGTGCCAGCAGCTCCCCTCGACTAGCGGGGTCCTACGAGCAGTACTTC. Complete variable domain (other parts from reference TRBV7-2 and TRBJ2-7): GAGVSQSPSNKVTEKGKDVELRCDPISGHTALYWYRQSLGQGLEFLIYFQGNSAPDKSGLPSDRFSAERTGGSVSTLTIQRTQQEDSAVYLCASSSPRLAGSYEQYFGPGTRLTVT.